Listed below are T cell receptor beta chains from one sample, sequenced in a study of T-cell memory formation after mild COVID-19. TCRdb ran MiXCR on the 5' RACE reads and lists one entry per CDR3 protein. The sample has hundreds of thousands of distinct CDR3 sequences; roughly 18% are singletons. Sequencing was carried out using PBMCs or a T cell subset sorted from them (not recorded which). The receptors were sampled from an adult woman who had mild COVID-19 (a few samples of this study predate the infection). Cell type and time point are not known. Both conserved end residues are part of each CDR3. Each record gives: D gene, V gene, clone size, J gene, CDR3 DNA, CDR3 protein. D genes are given only for firm matches. The listing skips clone size in some rows; elsewhere it reads once, few, many or a size class.

d_gene: TRBD2
v_gene: TRBV4-3
abundance: few
j_gene: TRBJ2-5
CDR3nt: TGCGCCAGCAGCCAAGACGCTAGCGGGCGCCAAGAGACCCAGTACTTC
CDR3aa: CASSQDASGRQETQYF

d_gene: TRBD2
v_gene: TRBV12-3/TRBV12-4
abundance: .
j_gene: TRBJ2-3
CDR3nt: TGTGCCAGCAGTTTATACGGGGGAGGGCGCACAGATACGCAGTATTTT
CDR3aa: CASSLYGGGRTDTQYF

d_gene: TRBD2
v_gene: TRBV7-8
abundance: few
j_gene: TRBJ2-1
CDR3nt: TGTGCCAGCAGCAAGATTCGGGGGGGCTCCTACAATGAGCAGTTCTTC
CDR3aa: CASSKIRGGSYNEQFF

d_gene: TRBD2
v_gene: TRBV29-1
abundance: few
j_gene: TRBJ2-3
CDR3nt: TGCAGCGTCCTGCCCCGTACTAGCGGGGGACTAGAGGGCACAGATACGCAGTATTTT
CDR3aa: CSVLPRTSGGLEGTDTQYF

d_gene: TRBD2
v_gene: TRBV29-1
abundance: .
j_gene: TRBJ2-1
CDR3nt: TGCAGCGTTGGCTCAGGGACTAGCGGGAGTTACAATGAGCAGTTCTTC
CDR3aa: CSVGSGTSGSYNEQFF

d_gene: .
v_gene: TRBV7-7
abundance: few
j_gene: TRBJ2-3
CDR3nt: TGTGCTAGCAGCTTGAAAGCATGGGATACGCAGTATTTT
CDR3aa: CASSLKAWDTQYF

d_gene: .
v_gene: TRBV7-8
abundance: .
j_gene: TRBJ2-7
CDR3nt: TGTGCCAGCAGCTCGCAACGGCGTCCAGGGACATCCTTCTACGAGCAGTACTTC
CDR3aa: CASSSQRRPGTSFYEQYF

d_gene: .
v_gene: TRBV24-1
abundance: few
j_gene: TRBJ1-2
CDR3nt: TGTGCCACCAGTGATCCCACATCGGCGTCCTTCCGGGGCTACACCTTC
CDR3aa: CATSDPTSASFRGYTF

d_gene: .
v_gene: TRBV14
abundance: few
j_gene: TRBJ2-3
CDR3nt: TGTGCCAGCAGCCAAGATTTGGGGTATGATACGCAGTATTTT
CDR3aa: CASSQDLGYDTQYF

d_gene: .
v_gene: TRBV6-1
abundance: .
j_gene: TRBJ1-5
CDR3nt: TGTGCCAGCAGGGGGTGGGGGGTGGACAATCAGCCCCAGCATTTT
CDR3aa: CASRGWGVDNQPQHF

d_gene: .
v_gene: TRBV7-6
abundance: .
j_gene: TRBJ1-1
CDR3nt: TGTGCCAGCAGCGACAACAGGGTACGGTCTGAAGCTTTCTTT
CDR3aa: CASSDNRVRSEAFF

d_gene: .
v_gene: TRBV5-1
abundance: many
j_gene: TRBJ2-5
CDR3nt: TGTGCCAGCAGCTTCGGGGCTCAAGAGACCCAGTACTTC
CDR3aa: CASSFGAQETQYF

d_gene: .
v_gene: TRBV6-6
abundance: .
j_gene: TRBJ2-5
CDR3nt: TGTGCCAGCAGTTATGTGGGACCCCAAGAGACCCAGTACTTC
CDR3aa: CASSYVGPQETQYF

d_gene: .
v_gene: TRBV18
abundance: few
j_gene: TRBJ1-1
CDR3nt: TGTGCCAGCTCCCCCCTCCGTGCGGGCACGAACACTGAAGCTTTCTTT
CDR3aa: CASSPLRAGTNTEAFF

d_gene: .
v_gene: TRBV30
abundance: few
j_gene: TRBJ1-5
CDR3nt: TGTGCCTGGACCCTAGGGTCTGACGGGCCCCAGCATTTT
CDR3aa: CAWTLGSDGPQHF

d_gene: TRBD2
v_gene: TRBV29-1
abundance: .
j_gene: TRBJ2-7
CDR3nt: TGCAGCGTTGAATTGGCGGGAGGGCCCAACGAGCAGTACTTC
CDR3aa: CSVELAGGPNEQYF

d_gene: .
v_gene: TRBV27
abundance: once
j_gene: TRBJ1-1
CDR3nt: TGTGCCAGCACCCAAGTGGCGGGGGGCACTGAAGCTTTCTTT
CDR3aa: CASTQVAGGTEAFF

d_gene: TRBD2
v_gene: TRBV6-5
abundance: .
j_gene: TRBJ2-5
CDR3nt: TGTGCCAGCAAAAAAGCGGGGTGGCAAGAGACCCAGTACTTC
CDR3aa: CASKKAGWQETQYF

d_gene: .
v_gene: TRBV12-3/TRBV12-4
abundance: .
j_gene: TRBJ2-2
CDR3nt: TGTGCCAGCAGTTCTTTCAGCGGAATGAACACCGGGGAGCTGTTTTTT
CDR3aa: CASSSFSGMNTGELFF

d_gene: TRBD1
v_gene: TRBV6-1
abundance: .
j_gene: TRBJ2-7
CDR3nt: TGTGCCAGCACGGGACAGAACGCCTACGAGCAGTACTTC
CDR3aa: CASTGQNAYEQYF

d_gene: .
v_gene: TRBV20-1
abundance: many
j_gene: TRBJ1-5
CDR3nt: TGCAGTGGGGCCCGGGGGGCGCTGGGTCAGCCCCAGCATTTT
CDR3aa: CSGARGALGQPQHF

d_gene: TRBD2
v_gene: TRBV7-9
abundance: few
j_gene: TRBJ2-1
CDR3nt: TGTGCCAGCAGCTTACCCGTACTAGCGGAGGGCTACAATGAGCAGTTCTTC
CDR3aa: CASSLPVLAEGYNEQFF

d_gene: .
v_gene: TRBV24-1
abundance: few
j_gene: TRBJ2-2
CDR3nt: TGTGCCACCAGTGGGGGCAAGGGCACCGGGGAGCTGTTTTTT
CDR3aa: CATSGGKGTGELFF

d_gene: TRBD1
v_gene: TRBV12-3/TRBV12-4
abundance: few
j_gene: TRBJ2-3
CDR3nt: TGTGCCAGCAGGCCAACAGGGGGTCGACCCACAGATACGCAGTATTTT
CDR3aa: CASRPTGGRPTDTQYF

d_gene: .
v_gene: TRBV6-5
abundance: few
j_gene: TRBJ1-2
CDR3nt: TGTGCCAGCAGTTTCGGGACTAGCGGCTACACCTTC
CDR3aa: CASSFGTSGYTF

d_gene: .
v_gene: TRBV4-1
abundance: .
j_gene: TRBJ2-7
CDR3nt: TGCGCCAGCAGCCAAGTACAGTCCTACGAGCAGTACTTC
CDR3aa: CASSQVQSYEQYF

d_gene: .
v_gene: TRBV4-3
abundance: few
j_gene: TRBJ2-6
CDR3nt: TGCGCCAGCAGCCAAGATTACTTAGGGGCTGGGGCCAACGTCCTGACTTTC
CDR3aa: CASSQDYLGAGANVLTF

d_gene: .
v_gene: TRBV30
abundance: .
j_gene: TRBJ1-3
CDR3nt: TGTGCTATACGGGACTGGACCAGCTCTGGAAACACCATATATTTT
CDR3aa: CAIRDWTSSGNTIYF